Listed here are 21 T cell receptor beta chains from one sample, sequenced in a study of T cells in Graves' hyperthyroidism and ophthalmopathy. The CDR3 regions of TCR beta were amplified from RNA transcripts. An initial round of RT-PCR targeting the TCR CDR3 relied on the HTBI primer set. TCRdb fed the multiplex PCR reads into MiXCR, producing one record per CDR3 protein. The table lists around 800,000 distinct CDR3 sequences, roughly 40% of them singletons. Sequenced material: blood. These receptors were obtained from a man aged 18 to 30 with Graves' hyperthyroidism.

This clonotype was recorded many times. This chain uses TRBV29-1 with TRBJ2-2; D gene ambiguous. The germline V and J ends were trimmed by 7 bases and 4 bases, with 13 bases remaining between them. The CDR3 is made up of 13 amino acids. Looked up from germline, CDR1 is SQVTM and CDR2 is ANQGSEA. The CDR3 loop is CSARRSTTGELFF. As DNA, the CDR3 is TGCAGCGCAAGACGAAGCACCACCGGGGAGCTGTTTTTT.

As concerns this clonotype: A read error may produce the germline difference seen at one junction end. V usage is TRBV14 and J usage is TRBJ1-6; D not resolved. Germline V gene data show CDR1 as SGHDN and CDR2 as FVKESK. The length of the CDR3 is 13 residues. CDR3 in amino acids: CASCQSMRSPLHF. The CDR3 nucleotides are TGTGCCAGCTGCCAATCTATGAGATCACCCCTCCACTTT.

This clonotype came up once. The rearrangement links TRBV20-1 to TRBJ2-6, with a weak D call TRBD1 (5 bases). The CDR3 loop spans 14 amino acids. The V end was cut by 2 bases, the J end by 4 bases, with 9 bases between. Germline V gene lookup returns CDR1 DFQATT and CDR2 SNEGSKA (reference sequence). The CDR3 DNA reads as TGCAGTGCTAGAAAGGGGCAAGGGGCCAACGTCCTGACTTTC. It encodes CSARKGQGANVLTF.

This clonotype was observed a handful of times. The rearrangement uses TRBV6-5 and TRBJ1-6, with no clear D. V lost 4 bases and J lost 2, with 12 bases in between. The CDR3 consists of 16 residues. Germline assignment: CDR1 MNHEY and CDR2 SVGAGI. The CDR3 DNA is TGTGCCAGCAGTTGGAATATGGCTGCCTATAATTCACCCCTCCACTTT. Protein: CASSWNMAAYNSPLHF.

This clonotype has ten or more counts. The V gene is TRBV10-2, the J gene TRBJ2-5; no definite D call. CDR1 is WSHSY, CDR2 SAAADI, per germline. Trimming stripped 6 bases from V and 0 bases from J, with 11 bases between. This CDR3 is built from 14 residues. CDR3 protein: CASRVTLYQETQYF. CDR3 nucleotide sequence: TGCGCCAGCAGGGTAACTTTGTACCAAGAGACCCAGTACTTC.

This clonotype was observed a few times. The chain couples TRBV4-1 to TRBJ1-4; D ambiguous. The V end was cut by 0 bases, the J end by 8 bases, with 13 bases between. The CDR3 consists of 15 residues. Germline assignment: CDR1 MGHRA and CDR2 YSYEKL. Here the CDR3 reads CASSQDRRGREKLFF. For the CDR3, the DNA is TGCGCCAGCAGCCAAGATCGCCGTGGACGGGAAAAACTGTTTTTT.

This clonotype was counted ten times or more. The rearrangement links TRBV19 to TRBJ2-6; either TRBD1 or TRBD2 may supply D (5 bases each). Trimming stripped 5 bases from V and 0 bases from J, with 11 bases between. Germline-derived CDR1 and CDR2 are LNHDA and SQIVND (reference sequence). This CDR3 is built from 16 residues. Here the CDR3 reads CASSYPGSSGANVLTF. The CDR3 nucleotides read TGTGCCAGTAGTTATCCAGGGAGCTCTGGGGCCAACGTCCTGACTTTC.

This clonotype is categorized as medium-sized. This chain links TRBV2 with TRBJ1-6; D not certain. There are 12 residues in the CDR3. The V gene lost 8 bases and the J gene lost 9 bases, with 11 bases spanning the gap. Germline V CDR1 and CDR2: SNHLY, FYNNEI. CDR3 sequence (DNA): TGTGCCAGCTTGTGGGAGAGTTCACCCCTCCACTTT. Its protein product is CASLWESSPLHF.

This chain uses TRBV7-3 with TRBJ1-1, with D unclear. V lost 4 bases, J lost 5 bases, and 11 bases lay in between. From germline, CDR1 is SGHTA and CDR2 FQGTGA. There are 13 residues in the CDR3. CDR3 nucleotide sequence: TGTGCCAGCAGCTCTTCTAGCGGGACTGAAGCTTTCTTT. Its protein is CASSSSSGTEAFF.

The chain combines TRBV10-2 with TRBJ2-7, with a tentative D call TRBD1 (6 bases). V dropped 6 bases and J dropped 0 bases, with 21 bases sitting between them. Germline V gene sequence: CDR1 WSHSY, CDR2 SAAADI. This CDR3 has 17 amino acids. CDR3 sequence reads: CASSQAVGAGDSYEQYF. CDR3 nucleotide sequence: TGCGCCAGCAGCCAGGCCGTGGGCGCAGGGGACTCCTACGAGCAGTACTTC.

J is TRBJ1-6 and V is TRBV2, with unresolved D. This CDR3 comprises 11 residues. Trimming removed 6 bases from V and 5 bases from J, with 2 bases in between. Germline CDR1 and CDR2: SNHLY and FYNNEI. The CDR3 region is CASRNNSPLHF. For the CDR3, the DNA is TGTGCCAGCAGGAATAATTCACCCCTCCACTTT.

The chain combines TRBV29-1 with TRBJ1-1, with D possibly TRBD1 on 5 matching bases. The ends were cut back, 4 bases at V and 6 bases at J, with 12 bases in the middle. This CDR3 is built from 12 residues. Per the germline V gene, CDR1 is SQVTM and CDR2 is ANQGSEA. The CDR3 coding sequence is TGCAGCGTTGCCCAGGGAGGCTCTGAAGCTTTCTTT. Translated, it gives CSVAQGGSEAFF.

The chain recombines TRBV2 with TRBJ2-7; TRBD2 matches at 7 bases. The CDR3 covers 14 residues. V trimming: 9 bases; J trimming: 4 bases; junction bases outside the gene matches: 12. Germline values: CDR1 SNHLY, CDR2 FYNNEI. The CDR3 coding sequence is TGTGCCAGTGGGGGGGGGGACTCATTATACGAGCAGTACTTC. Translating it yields CASGGGDSLYEQYF.

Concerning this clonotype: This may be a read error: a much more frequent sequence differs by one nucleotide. This CDR3 is CASSWGGQGVYGYTF. CDR3 sequence (DNA): TGTGCCAGCAGCTGGGGGGGACAGGGAGTGTATGGCTACACCTTC. The chain uses TRBV7-9 and TRBJ1-2; TRBD1 agrees at 9 bases. CDR1 and CDR2 (germline): SEHNR, FQNEAQ (reference sequence). The V gene end was trimmed by 4 bases and the J gene end by 5 bases; junction bases not matched to a gene: 8. This CDR3 contains 15 residues.

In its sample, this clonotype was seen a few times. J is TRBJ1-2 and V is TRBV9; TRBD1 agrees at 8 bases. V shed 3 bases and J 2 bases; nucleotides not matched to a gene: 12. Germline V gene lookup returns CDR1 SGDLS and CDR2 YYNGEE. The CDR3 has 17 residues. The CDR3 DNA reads TGTGCCAGCAGCGCCCAAATCCAGGGGGCCCGAAACTATGGCTACACCTTC. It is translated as CASSAQIQGARNYGYTF.

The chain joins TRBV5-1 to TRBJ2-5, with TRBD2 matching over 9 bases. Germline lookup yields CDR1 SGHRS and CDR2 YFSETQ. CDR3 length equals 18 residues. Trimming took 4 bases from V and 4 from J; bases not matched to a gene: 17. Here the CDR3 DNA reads TGCGCCAGCAGCCGGACCGGGGCGGGGGGGCAGATCGGAGAGACCCAGTACTTC. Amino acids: CASSRTGAGGQIGETQYF.

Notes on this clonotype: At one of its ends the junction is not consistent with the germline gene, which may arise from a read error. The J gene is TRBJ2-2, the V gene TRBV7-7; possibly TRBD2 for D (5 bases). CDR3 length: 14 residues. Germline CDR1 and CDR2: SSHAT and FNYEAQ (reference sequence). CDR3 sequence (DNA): TGTGCTAGCAGCTTAGACCGGGAAGCCGGGGAGCTGTTTTTT. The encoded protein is CASSLDREAGELFF.

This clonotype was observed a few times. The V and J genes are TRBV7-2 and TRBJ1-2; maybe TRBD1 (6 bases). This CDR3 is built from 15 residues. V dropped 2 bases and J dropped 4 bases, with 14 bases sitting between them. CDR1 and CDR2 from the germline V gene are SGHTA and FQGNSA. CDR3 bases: TGTGCCAGCAGCTTATCTCCTCGCAGGGGCTATGGCTACACCTTC. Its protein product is CASSLSPRRGYGYTF.

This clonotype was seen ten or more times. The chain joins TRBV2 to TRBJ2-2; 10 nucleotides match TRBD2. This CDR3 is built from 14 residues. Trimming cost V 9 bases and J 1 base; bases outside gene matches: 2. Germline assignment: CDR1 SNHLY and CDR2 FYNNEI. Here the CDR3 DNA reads TGTGCCAGTCGACTAGCGGGGAACACCGGGGAGCTGTTTTTT. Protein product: CASRLAGNTGELFF.

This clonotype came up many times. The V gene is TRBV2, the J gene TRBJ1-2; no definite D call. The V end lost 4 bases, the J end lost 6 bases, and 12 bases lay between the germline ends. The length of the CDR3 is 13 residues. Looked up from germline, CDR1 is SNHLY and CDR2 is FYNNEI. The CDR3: CASSGRQRDGYTF. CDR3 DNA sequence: TGTGCCAGCAGTGGACGGCAACGGGATGGCTACACCTTC.

The CDR3 loop reads CSASDGAAFEDEKLFF. The CDR3 nucleotides are TGCAGTGCTAGCGATGGGGCGGCGTTCGAGGATGAAAAACTGTTTTTT. The J gene is TRBJ1-4, the V gene TRBV20-1; a weak D match, TRBD1 (5 bases). Per germline, CDR1 DFQATT and CDR2 SNEGSKA (reference sequence). Trimming left V 3 bases short and J 6 bases short, with 20 bases between. The CDR3 runs 16 residues.